The 27 T cell receptor beta chains given below trace back to one sample, sequenced in a study of cytomegalovirus exposure and HLA in healthy donors. Researchers ran the PCR with 60 Vbeta and 13 Jbeta primers. Produced via immunoSEQ multiplex PCR; TCRdb's table is partial and in-frame only. The table shows over 70,000 clones, with approximately 70% occurring only once. Sequencing was done on a sample of PBMCs. The receptor source for this set is a woman in her 50s in good health and CMV-seropositive.

The gene calls are TRBV11-3 and TRBJ2-1; maybe TRBD2 (6 bases). Trimming removed 5 bases from V and 4 bases from J, with 15 bases in between. The CDR3 is 15 residues long. CDR1 and CDR2 (germline): SGHNT, YENEEA. CDR3 nucleotide sequence: TGTGCCAGCAGCCCCCGGAGCGGGCTATACAATGAGCAGTTCTTC. Protein sequence: CASSPRSGLYNEQFF.

This clone was observed at least ten times. J is TRBJ2-1 and V is TRBV6-5; TRBD2 matches at 11 bases. The junction had 9 bases not matched to a gene; V was cut back by 6 bases and J by 8 bases. Germline V gene sequence: CDR1 MNHEY, CDR2 SVGAGI. The CDR3 length is 15 residues. The CDR3 region has the DNA TGTGCCAGCAGGGAAACTAGCGGGAGAGTCTATGAGCAGTTCTTC. Translation gives CASRETSGRVYEQFF.

A note on this clone: In the same sample, other DNA sequences code for this CDR3. The chain uses TRBV5-1 and TRBJ2-1, with a weak D call TRBD2 (7 bases). The V gene's germline CDR1 is SGHRS and CDR2 YFSETQ. This CDR3 is built from 15 residues. V shed 2 bases and J shed 4 bases, with 13 bases lying between them. The chain's CDR3 is CASSLGGGPYNEQFF. The CDR3 nucleotides read TGCGCCAGCAGCTTAGGCGGGGGCCCGTACAATGAGCAGTTCTTC.

The rearrangement joins TRBV7-2 to TRBJ2-4; TRBD2 might be the D (5 bases). The CDR3 is 15 residues long. V lost 5 bases, J lost 2 bases, and 13 bases lay in between. Looked up from germline, CDR1 is SGHTA and CDR2 is FQGNSA. Here the CDR3 DNA reads TGTGCCAGCAGCCTAACGGGGTCCACCAAAAACATTCAGTACTTC. Its protein is CASSLTGSTKNIQYF. The full variable domain, completed using reference TRBV7-2 and TRBJ2-4, is GAGVSQSPSNKVTEKGKDVELRCDPISGHTALYWYRQSLGQGLEFLIYFQGNSAPDKSGLPSDRFSAERTGGSVSTLTIQRTQQEDSAVYLCASSLTGSTKNIQYFGAGTRLSVL.

J is TRBJ1-5 and V is TRBV6-5; TRBD1 aligns across 7 bases. The germline V gene has CDR1 MNHEY and CDR2 SVGAGI. This CDR3 is 14 amino acids long. Trimming cost V 6 bases and J 6 bases; bases outside gene matches: 8. CDR3 sequence (DNA): TGTGCCAGCAGATCCCGACAGGGAGGTCAGCCCCAGCATTTT. As protein: CASRSRQGGQPQHF.

The V gene is TRBV11-2, the J gene TRBJ2-7, with 9 nucleotides matching TRBD1. Trimming at V came to 1 base and at J to 1 base, leaving 8 bases not matched to a gene. The CDR3 covers 17 residues. Germline-derived CDR1 and CDR2 are SGHAT and FQNNGV. CDR3 DNA sequence: TGTGCCAGCAGCTTAGTCGCCGGGACAGGGCGATCCTACGAGCAGTACTTC. This sequence encodes CASSLVAGTGRSYEQYF.

This clone was seen only a few times. The rearrangement joins TRBV6-5 to TRBJ2-7; maybe TRBD2 (6 bases). The CDR3 runs 15 residues. Trimming took off 6 bases at V and 0 bases at J, with 15 bases between the two ends. CDR1 is MNHEY and CDR2 is SVGAGI in the germline V gene. DNA for the CDR3: TGTGCCAGCAGCCGGGAAAGCGGGTTCTCCTACGAGCAGTACTTC. Translating gives CASSRESGFSYEQYF.

V usage is TRBV6-6 and J usage is TRBJ1-2; 9 bases align to TRBD1. Per the germline V gene, CDR1 is MNHNY and CDR2 is SVGAGI (reference sequence). V gave up 5 bases and J gave up 8 bases; unmatched junction bases: 9. The length of the CDR3 is 14 residues. The CDR3 loop is CASSRTQGADGYTF. As DNA, the CDR3 is TGTGCCAGCAGTCGAACACAGGGGGCGGACGGCTACACCTTC.

The chain carries TRBV28 and TRBJ2-1; D is unresolved. The ends were cut back, 8 bases at V and 2 bases at J, with 13 bases in the middle. Looked up from germline, CDR1 is MDHEN and CDR2 is SYDVKM. The CDR3 covers 14 residues. This chain's CDR3 is CASGSAETYNEQFF. CDR3 bases: TGTGCCAGCGGTTCCGCGGAGACCTACAATGAGCAGTTCTTC.

The chain combines TRBV5-1 with TRBJ2-4, with a weak D call TRBD1 (8 bases). Trimming stripped 0 bases from V and 8 bases from J, with 15 bases between. There are 15 residues in the CDR3. Germline assignment: CDR1 SGHRS and CDR2 YFSETQ. CDR3: CASSLDQGAGDIQYF. In nucleotides, the CDR3 is TGCGCCAGCAGCTTGGATCAGGGGGCGGGAGACATTCAGTACTTC.

The genes are TRBV5-1 and TRBJ2-7, with 12 nucleotides matching TRBD1. In germline, CDR1 is SGHRS, CDR2 YFSETQ. This CDR3 contains 16 residues. The V segment lost 3 bases and the J segment 4 bases; nucleotides outside the gene matches: 8. CDR3 DNA: TGCGCCAGCAGCTCCGGGACAGGGGGCATTATTTACGAGCAGTACTTC. Translated, it gives CASSSGTGGIIYEQYF.

The V and J genes are TRBV7-2 and TRBJ2-1; 8 positions match TRBD2. V was clipped by 5 bases and J by 8 bases; unmatched bases: 11. The CDR3 runs to 15 residues. From germline, CDR1 is SGHTA and CDR2 FQGNSA. In DNA, the CDR3 is TGTGCCAGCAGCCTCGGACTAGCCGGGGGGTATGAGCAGTTCTTC. Its translation is CASSLGLAGGYEQFF.

The table lists this clone with a count of one. The chain employs TRBV4-3 and TRBJ1-3; TRBD1 aligns across 8 bases. The junction had 4 bases not matched to a gene; V was cut back by 0 bases and J by 3 bases. CDR1 is LGHNA, CDR2 YSLEER, per germline. This CDR3 is built from 16 residues. The CDR3 DNA reads as TGCGCCAGCAGCCAAGATAGTGGACAGGGTGGAAACACCATATATTTT. Translated, it gives CASSQDSGQGGNTIYF.

The CDR3 reads CASSRGTGNTEAFF. CDR3 coding DNA: TGCGCCAGCAGCCGAGGGACAGGGAACACTGAAGCTTTCTTT. The gene calls are TRBV5-1 and TRBJ1-1; the match to TRBD1 covers 8 bases. The J segment lost 1 base and the V segment lost 4 bases, leaving 3 bases of the junction unmatched. The CDR3 spans 14 residues. Germline loops: CDR1 SGHRS, CDR2 YFSETQ. Variable domain in full (rest from reference TRBV5-1 and TRBJ1-1): KAGVTQTPRYLIKTRGQQVTLSCSPISGHRSVSWYQQTPGQGLQFLFEYFSETQRNKGNFPGRFSGRQFSNSRSEMNVSTLELGDSALYLCASSRGTGNTEAFFGQGTRLTVV.

This clone was counted once. The chain joins TRBV18 to TRBJ1-5, with a weak D call TRBD1 (5 bases). Trimming stripped 4 bases from V and 6 bases from J, with 10 bases between. The CDR3 is made up of 13 amino acids. Germline-derived CDR1 and CDR2 are KGHSH and LQKENI. CDR3 region: CASSQGIIQPQHF. The CDR3 DNA is TGTGCCAGCTCACAGGGGATAATTCAGCCCCAGCATTTT. The variable domain in full, with the rest retrieved from reference TRBV18 and TRBJ1-5, is NAGVMQNPRHLVRRRGQEARLRCSPMKGHSHVYWYRQLPEEGLKFMVYLQKENIIDESGMPKERFSAEFPKEGPSILRIQQVVRGDSAAYFCASSQGIIQPQHFGDGTRLSIL.

This chain links TRBV5-1 with TRBJ2-3; TRBD2 matches at 8 bases. Per germline, CDR1 SGHRS and CDR2 YFSETQ. The CDR3 has 16 amino acids. V gave up 4 bases and J gave up 6 bases; unmatched junction bases: 13. DNA of the CDR3: TGCGCCAGCAGCCCCCCGGGACTAGAGTTTTCGGATACGCAGTATTTT. It is translated as CASSPPGLEFSDTQYF.

The chain combines TRBV6-5 with TRBJ2-5, with 7 bases fitting TRBD1. After removal of 8 bases from V and 6 bases from J, the junction contained 12 bases not matched to a gene. This CDR3 comprises 14 residues. In germline, CDR1 is MNHEY, CDR2 SVGAGI. In nucleotides, the CDR3 is TGTGCCAGCGGGAGAAAAGGGGGCGGACAGACCCAGTACTTC. This codes for CASGRKGGGQTQYF.

This CDR3 is CASSPGLAGYQETQYF. The CDR3 bases are TGTGCCAGCTCACCCGGACTAGCGGGATACCAAGAGACCCAGTACTTC. This chain joins TRBV18 and TRBJ2-5; 12 bases agree with TRBD2. CDR3 length: 16 residues. Germline CDR1 is KGHSH and CDR2 is LQKENI. With 3 bases clipped from V and 0 bases from J, the junction kept 2 bases outside the gene matches.

The CDR3 loop reads CASSLVLAGGRDEQFF. The CDR3 bases are TGTGCCAGCAGCTTAGTGCTAGCGGGAGGGCGGGATGAGCAGTTCTTC. The genes are TRBV7-2 and TRBJ2-1; 12 bases align to TRBD2. Germline loops: CDR1 SGHTA, CDR2 FQGNSA. The J segment lost 8 bases and the V segment lost 1 base, leaving 6 bases of the junction unmatched. The CDR3 is made up of 16 amino acids. Full variable domain (rest looked up from reference TRBV7-2 and TRBJ2-1): GAGVSQSPSNKVTEKGKDVELRCDPISGHTALYWYRQSLGQGLEFLIYFQGNSAPDKSGLPSDRFSAERTGGSVSTLTIQRTQQEDSAVYLCASSLVLAGGRDEQFFGPGTRLTVL.

The CDR3 nucleotides read TGTGCCAGCAGCGTAGGAGATAGCAATCAGCCCCAGCATTTT. This codes for CASSVGDSNQPQHF. V and J are TRBV9 and TRBJ1-5; D call uncertain. The germline gives CDR1 SGDLS, CDR2 YYNGEE. CDR3 length equals 14 residues. Trimming left V 0 bases short and J 0 bases short, with 4 bases between.

The gene calls are TRBV10-3 and TRBJ2-1; no definite D call. Trimming took 3 bases from V and 5 from J, leaving 2 bases between them. The length of the CDR3 is 11 residues. CDR1 ENHRY and CDR2 SYGVKD come from the germline V gene. CDR3 in DNA: TGTGCCATCAGTGATAACAATGAGCAGTTCTTC. This translates into CAISDNNEQFF.

This clone turned up a few times. V usage is TRBV15 and J usage is TRBJ2-1; D possibly corresponds to TRBD2 (6 bases). Looked up from germline, CDR1 is LNHNV and CDR2 is YYDKDF (reference sequence). Trimming removed 3 bases from V and 8 bases from J, with 17 bases in between. This CDR3 has 15 residues. The CDR3 DNA follows: TGTGCCACCAGCAGCGGGGGATTTGGGCCCCATGAGCAGTTCTTC. As protein: CATSSGGFGPHEQFF.

The sample holds a few counts of this clone. V and J are TRBV7-2 and TRBJ2-2; D is unresolved. The V gene lost 2 bases and the J gene lost 4 bases, with 8 bases spanning the gap. There are 14 residues in the CDR3. The germline CDR1 and CDR2 sequences are SGHTA and FQGNSA. The CDR3 region is CASSLNPITGELFF. CDR3 nucleotides: TGTGCCAGCAGCTTAAATCCCATCACCGGGGAGCTGTTTTTT.

The chain couples TRBV11-1 to TRBJ1-1; 7 bases are a match to TRBD1. This CDR3 region has 15 residues. Trimming took 1 base from V and 6 from J; bases not matched to a gene: 8. In germline, CDR1 is SGHAT, CDR2 FQDESV (reference sequence). The CDR3 protein is CASSLGGGQGAEAFF. In nucleotides, the CDR3 is TGTGCCAGCAGCTTAGGAGGCGGCCAGGGGGCTGAAGCTTTCTTT.

The V call is TRBV19, the J call TRBJ2-3; D unclear. The germline V and J ends were trimmed by 5 bases and 4 bases, with 13 bases remaining between them. The germline V gene has CDR1 LNHDA and CDR2 SQIVND (reference sequence). The CDR3 spans 14 residues. The CDR3: CASSYTVVPDTQYF. In nucleotides, the CDR3 is TGTGCCAGTAGTTACACAGTTGTACCAGATACGCAGTATTTT.

J is TRBJ1-1 and V is TRBV19; 9 bases match TRBD1. This CDR3 is 15 amino acids long. In germline, CDR1 is LNHDA, CDR2 SQIVND (reference sequence). The V segment lost 7 bases and the J segment 4 bases; nucleotides outside the gene matches: 10. This chain's CDR3 is CASMNRGLSSTEAFF. In DNA, the CDR3 is TGTGCCAGTATGAACAGGGGGCTTTCGAGCACTGAAGCTTTCTTT. The full variable domain, with the rest looked up from reference TRBV19 and TRBJ1-1, is DGGITQSPKYLFRKEGQNVTLSCEQNLNHDAMYWYRQDPGQGLRLIYYSQIVNDFQKGDIAEGYSVSREKKESFPLTVTSAQKNPTAFYLCASMNRGLSSTEAFFGQGTRLTVV.

The V and J genes are TRBV19 and TRBJ2-7; TRBD1 is a possible D gene (6 bases). Per the germline V gene, CDR1 is LNHDA and CDR2 is SQIVND (reference sequence). This CDR3 has 15 amino acids. Trimming pared 1 base from V and 4 bases from J, leaving 14 bases between. CDR3 bases: TGTGCCAGTAGTATAGCGACAGGCGCTGTTTACGAGCAGTACTTC. Its translation is CASSIATGAVYEQYF.